This is a list of T cell receptor beta chains from one sample in a study of control samples from healthy donors and cancer patients. The repertoire was sequenced with immunoSEQ multiplex PCR; TCRdb's copy has only in-frame clones and lacks some. Found here are some 190,000 clones; the top ten clones hold more than 2%. The sequencing input was blood. The receptor source for this set is a woman aged 25 to 39 in good health. CDR3s include the opening cysteine and the closing phenylalanine or tryptophan. The D gene is left open where the match is weak.

J gene: TRBJ1-2; D gene: -; V gene: TRBV28; CDR3 protein: CASRSTAIANYGYTF; CDR3 DNA: TGTGCCAGCAGGTCGACAGCGATCGCTAACTATGGCTACACCTTC
J gene: TRBJ1-2; D gene: -; V gene: TRBV6-5; CDR3 protein: CASRLTSRDYGYTF; CDR3 DNA: TGTGCCAGCAGATTAACTTCCAGGGACTATGGCTACACCTTC
J gene: TRBJ1-3; D gene: -; V gene: TRBV2; CDR3 protein: CASNEGYGNTIYF; CDR3 DNA: TGTGCCAGCAACGAAGGGTACGGAAACACCATATATTTT
J gene: TRBJ2-7; D gene: -; V gene: TRBV18; CDR3 protein: CASSGGLYEQYF; CDR3 DNA: TGTGCCAGCTCGGGCGGCCTGTACGAGCAGTACTTC
J gene: TRBJ1-6; D gene: -; V gene: TRBV18; CDR3 protein: CASSPASSYNSPLHF; CDR3 DNA: TGTGCCAGCTCCCCAGCGAGCTCCTATAATTCACCCCTCCACTTT
J gene: TRBJ2-4; D gene: TRBD2; V gene: TRBV28; CDR3 protein: CASSLRASGGLTRAKNIQYF; CDR3 DNA: TGTGCCAGCAGTTTAAGGGCTAGCGGGGGCCTAACCCGAGCCAAAAACATTCAGTACTTC
J gene: TRBJ1-6; D gene: -; V gene: TRBV2; CDR3 protein: CASTTVTGGTPLHF; CDR3 DNA: TGTGCCAGCACTACTGTGACAGGAGGGACTCCCCTCCACTTT
J gene: TRBJ1-5; D gene: -; V gene: TRBV19; CDR3 protein: CASSINLGGLLGNQPQHF; CDR3 DNA: TGTGCCAGTAGTATTAATCTTGGGGGTTTGTTAGGCAATCAGCCCCAGCATTTT
J gene: TRBJ1-2; D gene: TRBD1; V gene: TRBV12-3/TRBV12-4; CDR3 protein: CASSPGTGPGYTF; CDR3 DNA: TGTGCCAGCAGCCCCGGGACAGGACCGGGCTACACCTTC
J gene: TRBJ1-2; D gene: -; V gene: TRBV7-2; CDR3 protein: CASSPGPYGYTF; CDR3 DNA: TGTGCCAGCAGCCCGGGCCCTTATGGCTACACCTTC
J gene: TRBJ1-2; D gene: TRBD1; V gene: TRBV6-5; CDR3 protein: CASRNSGRDRTRYTF; CDR3 DNA: TGTGCCAGCAGAAACTCGGGCCGGGACAGAACTCGCTACACCTTC
J gene: TRBJ1-6; D gene: -; V gene: TRBV19; CDR3 protein: CASSMANSPLHF; CDR3 DNA: TGTGCCAGTAGTATGGCCAATTCACCCCTCCACTTT
J gene: TRBJ2-7; D gene: TRBD1; V gene: TRBV27; CDR3 protein: CASSLISGTGAYEQYF; CDR3 DNA: TGTGCCAGCAGTTTAATATCCGGGACAGGGGCTTACGAGCAGTACTTC
J gene: TRBJ1-2; D gene: -; V gene: TRBV5-6; CDR3 protein: CASSSGANYGYTF; CDR3 DNA: TGTGCCAGCAGCTCGGGAGCTAACTATGGCTACACCTTC
J gene: TRBJ1-2; D gene: -; V gene: TRBV4-3; CDR3 protein: CASSQEGSFYGYTF; CDR3 DNA: TGCGCCAGCAGCCAAGAGGGGTCATTCTATGGCTACACCTTC
J gene: TRBJ2-5; D gene: -; V gene: TRBV7-7; CDR3 protein: CASSRLLVETQYF; CDR3 DNA: TGTGCTAGCAGCCGATTATTGGTTGAGACCCAGTACTTC
J gene: TRBJ2-7; D gene: TRBD2; V gene: TRBV4-3; CDR3 protein: CASSRFGGGYEQYF; CDR3 DNA: TGCGCCAGCAGCCGATTCGGGGGGGGCTACGAGCAGTACTTC
J gene: TRBJ1-2; D gene: TRBD1; V gene: TRBV28; CDR3 protein: CASCGQGANGYTF; CDR3 DNA: TGTGCCAGCTGTGGACAGGGGGCTAATGGCTACACCTTC
J gene: TRBJ2-2; D gene: TRBD2; V gene: TRBV3-1/TRBV3-2; CDR3 protein: CASSSSGGDANTGELFF; CDR3 DNA: TGTGCCAGCAGTTCCAGCGGGGGGGACGCGAACACCGGGGAGCTGTTTTTT
J gene: TRBJ1-6; D gene: -; V gene: TRBV30; CDR3 protein: CAWSESNGISPLHF; CDR3 DNA: TGTGCCTGGAGTGAAAGTAACGGGATCTCACCCCTCCACTTT
J gene: TRBJ2-1; D gene: TRBD1; V gene: TRBV24-1; CDR3 protein: CATSDWWTGTSNEQFF; CDR3 DNA: TGTGCCACCAGTGATTGGTGGACAGGCACTTCGAATGAGCAGTTCTTC
J gene: TRBJ1-2; D gene: TRBD1; V gene: TRBV28; CDR3 protein: CAIVTGIYGYTF; CDR3 DNA: TGTGCCATCGTGACAGGGATCTATGGCTACACCTTC
J gene: TRBJ1-2; D gene: -; V gene: TRBV2; CDR3 protein: CASSARPYGYTF; CDR3 DNA: TGTGCCAGCAGTGCCAGACCCTATGGCTACACCTTC
J gene: TRBJ1-2; D gene: -; V gene: TRBV28; CDR3 protein: CASSLHDGYTF; CDR3 DNA: TGTGCCAGCAGCCTTCATGATGGCTACACCTTC
J gene: TRBJ1-6; D gene: -; V gene: TRBV7-9; CDR3 protein: CASSPPPNSPLHF; CDR3 DNA: TGTGCCAGCAGCCCTCCCCCTAATTCACCCCTCCACTTT
J gene: TRBJ1-3; D gene: -; V gene: TRBV25-1; CDR3 protein: CASSAGQLSGNTIYF; CDR3 DNA: TGTGCCAGCAGTGCAGGGCAACTCTCTGGAAACACCATATATTTT
J gene: TRBJ1-1; D gene: TRBD1; V gene: TRBV4-1; CDR3 protein: CASRTGTVNTEAFF; CDR3 DNA: TGCGCCAGCAGGACCGGGACAGTGAACACTGAAGCTTTCTTT
J gene: TRBJ1-5; D gene: -; V gene: TRBV5-4; CDR3 protein: CASSFGGKQASNQPQHF; CDR3 DNA: TGTGCCAGCAGCTTTGGGGGGAAACAAGCTAGCAATCAGCCCCAGCATTTT
J gene: TRBJ1-1; D gene: -; V gene: TRBV28; CDR3 protein: CASSGYTEAFF; CDR3 DNA: TGTGCCAGCAGTGGATACACTGAAGCTTTCTTT
J gene: TRBJ2-4; D gene: -; V gene: TRBV28; CDR3 protein: CASSFRMRLLAKNIQYF; CDR3 DNA: TGTGCCAGCAGTTTTAGGATGCGGTTACTAGCCAAAAACATTCAGTACTTC
J gene: TRBJ2-1; D gene: -; V gene: TRBV5-1; CDR3 protein: CASSLLTGALYNEQFF; CDR3 DNA: TGCGCCAGCAGCTTGTTAACGGGGGCCCTTTACAATGAGCAGTTCTTC
J gene: TRBJ1-6; D gene: -; V gene: TRBV18; CDR3 protein: CASSPNSNSPLHF; CDR3 DNA: TGTGCCAGCTCGCCGAACAGTAATTCACCCCTCCACTTT
J gene: TRBJ1-1; D gene: -; V gene: TRBV12-3/TRBV12-4; CDR3 protein: CASRGQIVAFF; CDR3 DNA: TGTGCCAGCCGGGGGCAGATAGTAGCTTTCTTT
J gene: TRBJ1-1; D gene: -; V gene: TRBV18; CDR3 protein: CASSPGGSGTEAFF; CDR3 DNA: TGTGCCAGCTCACCAGGGGGCTCGGGCACTGAAGCTTTCTTT